This T cell receptor (beta chain) was identified during a study of T cell responses to AZD1222 COVID-19 vaccine. Study-level points and caveats: White British donors predominated, females outnumbered males, and clonal diversity was possibly underestimated.

In regard to this clone: What it binds is unknown.

Repertoires were generated with immunoSEQ multiplex PCR, while TCRdb's copy carries only in-frame clones and drops some. Here the sample spans 80,000 to 100,000 clones, about 86% being singletons. Looked up from germline, CDR1 is MNHEY and CDR2 is SVGAGI. The CDR3 has 12 amino acids. V was clipped by 4 bases and J by 6 bases, with 9 bases between them. The chain joins TRBV6-5 to TRBJ1-2; tentative D call: TRBD1 (6 bases). The material sequenced was peripheral blood, taken 28 days after the second AZD1222 dose. The sequence was obtained from an adult who received the AZD1222 COVID-19 vaccine. CDR3 in amino acids: CASSWTENGYTF. CDR3 DNA sequence: TGTGCCAGCAGTTGGACAGAGAATGGCTACACCTTC.